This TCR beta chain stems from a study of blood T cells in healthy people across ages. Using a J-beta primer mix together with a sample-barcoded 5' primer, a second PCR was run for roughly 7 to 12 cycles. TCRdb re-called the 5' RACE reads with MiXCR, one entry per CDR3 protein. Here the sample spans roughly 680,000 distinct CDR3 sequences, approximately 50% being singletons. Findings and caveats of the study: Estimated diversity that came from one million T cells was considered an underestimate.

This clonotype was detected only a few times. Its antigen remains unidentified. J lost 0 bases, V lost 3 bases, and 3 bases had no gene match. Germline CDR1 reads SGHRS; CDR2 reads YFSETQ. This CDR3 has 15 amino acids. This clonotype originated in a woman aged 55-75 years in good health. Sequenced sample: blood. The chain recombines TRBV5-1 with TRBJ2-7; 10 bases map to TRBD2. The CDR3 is CASSSASGSSYEQYF. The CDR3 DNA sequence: TGCGCCAGCAGCTCCGCTAGCGGGAGCTCCTACGAGCAGTACTTC.